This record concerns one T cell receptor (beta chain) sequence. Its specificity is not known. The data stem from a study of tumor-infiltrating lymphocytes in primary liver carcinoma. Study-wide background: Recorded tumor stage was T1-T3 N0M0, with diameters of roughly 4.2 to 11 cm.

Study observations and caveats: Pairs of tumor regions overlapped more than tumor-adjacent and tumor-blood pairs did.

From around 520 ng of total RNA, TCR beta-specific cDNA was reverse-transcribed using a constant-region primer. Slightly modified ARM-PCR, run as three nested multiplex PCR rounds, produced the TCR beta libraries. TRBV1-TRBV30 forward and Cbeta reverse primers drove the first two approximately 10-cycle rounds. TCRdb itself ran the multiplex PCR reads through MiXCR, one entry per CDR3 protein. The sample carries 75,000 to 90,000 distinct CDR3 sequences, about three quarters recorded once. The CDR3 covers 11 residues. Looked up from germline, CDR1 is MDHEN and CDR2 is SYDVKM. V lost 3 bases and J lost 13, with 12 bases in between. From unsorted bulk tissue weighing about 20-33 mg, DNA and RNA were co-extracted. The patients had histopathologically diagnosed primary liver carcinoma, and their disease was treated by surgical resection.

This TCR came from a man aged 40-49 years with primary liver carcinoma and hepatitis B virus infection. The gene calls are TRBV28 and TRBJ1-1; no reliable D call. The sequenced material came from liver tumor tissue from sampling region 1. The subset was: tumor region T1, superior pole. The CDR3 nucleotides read TGTGCCAGCAGTTTGGGATCTCAAGTTTTCTTT. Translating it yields CASSLGSQVFF.